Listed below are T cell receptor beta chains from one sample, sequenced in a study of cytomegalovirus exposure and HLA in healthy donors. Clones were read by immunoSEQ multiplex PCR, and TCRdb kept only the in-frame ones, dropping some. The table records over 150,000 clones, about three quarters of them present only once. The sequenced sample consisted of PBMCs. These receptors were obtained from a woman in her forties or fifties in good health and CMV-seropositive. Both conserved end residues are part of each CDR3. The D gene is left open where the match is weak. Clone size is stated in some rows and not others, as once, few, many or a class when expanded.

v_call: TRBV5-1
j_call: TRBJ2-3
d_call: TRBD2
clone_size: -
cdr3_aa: CASGIAGGSTDTQYF
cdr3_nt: TGCGCCAGCGGGATAGCGGGAGGTTCCACAGATACGCAGTATTTT

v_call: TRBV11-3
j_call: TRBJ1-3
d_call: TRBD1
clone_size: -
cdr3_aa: CASSLGGGQAGNTIYF
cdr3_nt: TGTGCCAGCAGCTTAGGAGGGGGACAGGCCGGAAACACCATATATTTT

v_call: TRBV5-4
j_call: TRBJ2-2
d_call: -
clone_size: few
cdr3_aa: CASSFGTPNTGELFF
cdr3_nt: TGTGCCAGCAGCTTCGGGACACCTAACACCGGGGAGCTGTTTTTT

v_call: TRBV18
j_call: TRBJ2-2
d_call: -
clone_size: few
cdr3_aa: CASSPRGLPTGELFF
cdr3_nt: TGTGCCAGCTCACCTAGGGGACTTCCGACCGGGGAGCTGTTTTTT

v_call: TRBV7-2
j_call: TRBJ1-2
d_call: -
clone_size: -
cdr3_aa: CASSPERGGYTF
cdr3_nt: TGTGCCAGCAGCCCAGAGAGGGGGGGCTACACCTTC

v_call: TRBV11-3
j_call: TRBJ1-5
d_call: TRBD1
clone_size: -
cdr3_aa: CASSYGTGGTQPQHF
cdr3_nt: TGTGCCAGCAGCTATGGAACAGGGGGCACTCAGCCCCAGCATTTT

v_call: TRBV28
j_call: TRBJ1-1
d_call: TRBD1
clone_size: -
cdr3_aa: CASSAARGWNTEAFF
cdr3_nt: TGTGCCAGCAGCGCTGCCAGGGGGTGGAACACTGAAGCTTTCTTT

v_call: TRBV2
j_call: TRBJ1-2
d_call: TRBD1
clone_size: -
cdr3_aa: CASSSDRLGYTF
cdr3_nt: TGTGCCAGCTCCTCGGACAGGCTTGGCTACACCTTC

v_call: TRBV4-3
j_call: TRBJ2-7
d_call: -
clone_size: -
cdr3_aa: CASSHRGSGDEQYF
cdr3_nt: TGCGCCAGCAGCCACAGGGGAAGTGGGGACGAGCAGTACTTC

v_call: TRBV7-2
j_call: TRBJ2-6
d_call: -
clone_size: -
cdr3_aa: CASRAAVSSGANGLTF
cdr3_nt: TGTGCCAGCAGGGCGGCCGTCTCCTCTGGGGCCAACGGCCTGACTTTC

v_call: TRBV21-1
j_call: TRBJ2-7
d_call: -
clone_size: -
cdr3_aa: CASRRQDCNYEQYF
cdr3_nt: TGTGCCAGCAGGAGACAGGATTGTAACTACGAGCAGTACTTC

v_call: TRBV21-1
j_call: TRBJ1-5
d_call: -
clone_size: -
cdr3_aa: CASSTTGGNQPQHF
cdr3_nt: TGTGCCAGCAGCACAACAGGGGGCAATCAGCCCCAGCATTTT

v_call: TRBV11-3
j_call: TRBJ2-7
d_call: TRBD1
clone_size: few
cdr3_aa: CASRRQGAWEQYF
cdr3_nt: TGTGCCAGCAGGCGACAGGGGGCGTGGGAGCAGTACTTC

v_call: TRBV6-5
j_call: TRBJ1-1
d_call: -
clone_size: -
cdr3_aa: CASRRTANTEAFF
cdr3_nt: TGTGCCAGCAGGCGGACAGCTAACACTGAAGCTTTCTTT

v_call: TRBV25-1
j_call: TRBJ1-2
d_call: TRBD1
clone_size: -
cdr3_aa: CASSESDRNYGYTF
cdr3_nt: TGTGCCAGCAGTGAATCGGACAGGAACTATGGCTACACCTTC

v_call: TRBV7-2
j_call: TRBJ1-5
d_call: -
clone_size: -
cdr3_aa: CASSLAVRSPNQPQHF
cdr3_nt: TGTGCCAGCAGCTTAGCAGTCAGATCTCCCAATCAGCCCCAGCATTTT

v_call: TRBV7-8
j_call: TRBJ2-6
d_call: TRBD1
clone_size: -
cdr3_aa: CASSDSQGARRTGANGLTF
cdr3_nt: TGTGCCAGCAGCGACTCACAGGGGGCGAGAAGAACTGGGGCCAACGGCCTGACTTTC

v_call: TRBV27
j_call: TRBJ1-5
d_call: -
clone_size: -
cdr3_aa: CASSYPSPTQLSNQPQHF
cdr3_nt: TGTGCCAGCAGTTACCCTTCACCGACTCAGCTCAGCAATCAGCCCCAGCATTTT

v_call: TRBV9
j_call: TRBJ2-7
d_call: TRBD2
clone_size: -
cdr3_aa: CASSTGGSSYEQYF
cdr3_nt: TGTGCCAGCAGCACAGGCGGGAGCTCCTACGAGCAGTACTTC

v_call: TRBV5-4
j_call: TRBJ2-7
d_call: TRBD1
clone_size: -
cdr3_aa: CASSPGTAYEQYF
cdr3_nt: TGTGCCAGCAGTCCCGGGACAGCCTACGAGCAGTACTTC

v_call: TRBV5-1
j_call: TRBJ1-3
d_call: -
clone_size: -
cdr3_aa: CASSYTSGLNSGNTIYF
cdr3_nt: TGCGCCAGCAGCTATACATCGGGACTGAACTCTGGAAACACCATATATTTT

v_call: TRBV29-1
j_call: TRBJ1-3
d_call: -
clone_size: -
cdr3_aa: CSVVSEIGNTIYF
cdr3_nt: TGCAGCGTTGTTTCTGAGATCGGAAACACCATATATTTT

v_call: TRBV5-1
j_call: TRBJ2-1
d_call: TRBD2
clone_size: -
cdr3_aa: CASSSSGGITEQFF
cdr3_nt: TGCGCCAGCAGCTCGAGCGGGGGGATAACTGAGCAGTTCTTC

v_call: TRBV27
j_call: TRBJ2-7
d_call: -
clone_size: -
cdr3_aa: CASSSMRVPYEQYF
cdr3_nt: TGTGCCAGCAGTTCCATGCGGGTTCCCTACGAGCAGTACTTC

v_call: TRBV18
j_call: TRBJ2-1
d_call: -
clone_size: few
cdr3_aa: CASSPSLRSGGYNEQFF
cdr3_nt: TGTGCCAGCTCACCCTCCCTGCGGTCTGGAGGCTACAATGAGCAGTTCTTC

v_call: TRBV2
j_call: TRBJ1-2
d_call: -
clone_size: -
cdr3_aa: CASSTGREGNGYTF
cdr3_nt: TGTGCCAGCAGTACCGGCAGGGAGGGCAATGGCTACACCTTC

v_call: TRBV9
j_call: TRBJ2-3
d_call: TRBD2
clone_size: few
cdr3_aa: CASSLALSGSATDTQYF
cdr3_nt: TGTGCCAGCAGCCTAGCCCTTAGCGGGAGTGCCACAGATACGCAGTATTTT

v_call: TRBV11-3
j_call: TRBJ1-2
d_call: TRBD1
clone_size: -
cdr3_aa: CASSPGGGGNYGYTF
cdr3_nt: TGTGCCAGCAGCCCAGGAGGGGGCGGTAACTATGGCTACACCTTC

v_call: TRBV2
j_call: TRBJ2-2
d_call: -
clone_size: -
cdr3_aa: CASRADSGGELFF
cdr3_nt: TGTGCCAGCAGAGCGGACTCCGGCGGGGAGCTGTTTTTT

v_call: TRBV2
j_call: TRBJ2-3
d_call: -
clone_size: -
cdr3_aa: CASSFGLSTDTQYF
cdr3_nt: TGTGCCAGCAGTTTTGGACTTTCCACAGATACGCAGTATTTT

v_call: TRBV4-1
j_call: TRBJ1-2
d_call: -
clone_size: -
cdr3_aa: CASSHGQSNYGYTF
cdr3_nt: TGCGCCAGCAGCCATGGACAGTCTAACTATGGCTACACCTTC